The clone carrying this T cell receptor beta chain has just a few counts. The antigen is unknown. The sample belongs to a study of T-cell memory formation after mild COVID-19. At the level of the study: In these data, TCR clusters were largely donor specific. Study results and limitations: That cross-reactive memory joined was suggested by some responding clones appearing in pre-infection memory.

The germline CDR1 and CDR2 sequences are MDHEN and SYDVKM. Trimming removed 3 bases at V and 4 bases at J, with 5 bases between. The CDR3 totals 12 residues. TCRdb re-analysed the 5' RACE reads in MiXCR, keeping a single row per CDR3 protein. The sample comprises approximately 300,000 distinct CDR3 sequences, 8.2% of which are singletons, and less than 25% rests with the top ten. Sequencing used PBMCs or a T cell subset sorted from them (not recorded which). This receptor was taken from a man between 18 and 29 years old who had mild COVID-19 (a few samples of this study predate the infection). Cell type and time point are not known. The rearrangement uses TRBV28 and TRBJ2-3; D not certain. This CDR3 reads CASSLIADTQYF. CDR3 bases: TGTGCCAGCAGTTTGATCGCAGATACGCAGTATTTT.